Each of the 15 T cell receptor beta chains below was sequenced from the same sample in a study of regulatory T cells in long-lasting Graves disease. Documented time point: persistent/refractory GD, antithyroid drugs over 5 years with positive TRAb. Researchers made the TCR library from RNA that was extracted from PBMCs. Relying on iRepertoire HTBI primers and Arm-PCR of CDR3 regions, the team built TCR beta libraries. TCRdb ran MiXCR on the multiplex PCR reads and lists one entry per CDR3 protein. The table shows about 340,000 distinct CDR3 sequences, with 15% to 20% occurring only once. Here the sequenced sample was peripheral blood mononuclear cells (PBMCs), taken when the disease was refractory, from a patient treated with antithyroid drugs. The receptors originated from a female donor with Graves disease.

This clonotype was counted at least ten times. The DNA for the CDR3 is TGTGCCAGCAGCTTAGAGGGACAGGGTAACTATGGCTACACCTTC. This gives the protein CASSLEGQGNYGYTF. The rearrangement uses TRBV7-2 and TRBJ1-2, with 9 bases lining up with TRBD1. The V gene's germline CDR1 is SGHTA and CDR2 FQGNSA. CDR3 length: 15 residues. V was clipped by 1 base and J by 1 base; unmatched bases: 1.

This clonotype has a count of ten or more. This chain joins TRBV6-1 and TRBJ1-2; 10 bases map to TRBD1. The junction had 11 bases not matched to a gene; V was cut back by 7 bases and J by 3 bases. Germline V lookup: CDR1 MNHNS, CDR2 SASEGT. CDR3 length: 16 amino acids. The CDR3 sequence: CASTPGQGFRDYGYTF. The CDR3, as DNA: TGTGCCAGCACCCCGGGACAGGGGTTTAGGGACTATGGCTACACCTTC.

There are many counts of this clonotype. The V and J genes are TRBV11-2 and TRBJ2-1, with D possibly TRBD2 on 6 matching bases. Trimming stripped 4 bases from V and 9 bases from J, with 22 bases between. Germline CDR1 is SGHAT and CDR2 is FQNNGV. The CDR3 is 16 residues long. DNA of the CDR3: TGTGCCAGCAGCTACCAGGAGGGCCTCGGTATTATTGAGCAGTTCTTC. This sequence encodes CASSYQEGLGIIEQFF.

This clonotype was seen repeatedly, ten times or more. This chain links TRBV30 with TRBJ1-1; 10 bases map to TRBD1. The CDR3 contains 17 residues. The germline CDR1 and CDR2 sequences are GTSNPN and SVGIG (reference sequence). Trimming at V came to 4 bases and at J to 1 base, leaving 12 bases not matched to a gene. Here the CDR3 DNA reads TGTGCCTGGAAAATTTATTCCGGGACAGGGGCGAACACTGAAGCTTTCTTT. As protein: CAWKIYSGTGANTEAFF.

This clonotype was seen only once. This chain links TRBV19 with TRBJ1-5; D remains ambiguous. CDR3 length: 15 residues. Looked up from germline, CDR1 is LNHDA and CDR2 is SQIVND (reference sequence). Trimming left V 7 bases short and J 6 bases short, with 19 bases between. CDR3 sequence reads: CASMPPGPVGQPQHF. The CDR3 coding sequence is TGTGCCAGTATGCCCCCAGGCCCTGTTGGTCAGCCCCAGCATTTT. The whole variable domain, remainder taken from reference TRBV19 and TRBJ1-5, is DGGITQSPKYLFRKEGQNVTLSCEQNLNHDAMYWYRQDPGQGLRLIYYSQIVNDFQKGDIAEGYSVSREKKESFPLTVTSAQKNPTAFYLCASMPPGPVGQPQHFGDGTRLSIL.

This clonotype was detected many times. The genes are TRBV6-1 and TRBJ1-1; D is uncertain. This CDR3 spans 14 amino acids. Deletions cut 5 bases from V and 4 bases from J, with 14 bases between. Germline V lookup: CDR1 MNHNS, CDR2 SASEGT. CDR3 in DNA: TGTGCCAGCAGTACCGCCTGGGAGGGCACTGAAGCTTTCTTT. It encodes CASSTAWEGTEAFF.

With regard to this clonotype: A much larger clone lies a single base off, so this may be a read error. The V gene is TRBV11-2, the J gene TRBJ2-5; D is ambiguous. The CDR3 extends over 15 amino acids. The V gene lost 4 bases and the J gene lost 2 bases, with 14 bases spanning the gap. Germline V gene sequence: CDR1 SGHAT, CDR2 FQNNGV. CDR3 DNA sequence: TGTGCCAGCAGCTCGTTCGGTGGCGGACAAGAGACCCAGTACTTC. Its translation is CASSSFGGGQETQYF.

This clonotype showed up many times. The V call is TRBV2, the J call TRBJ2-7; D remains ambiguous. CDR1 is SNHLY and CDR2 is FYNNEI in the germline V gene. V was cut by 3 bases and J by 2 bases, with 17 bases left in between. This CDR3 is 16 amino acids long. CDR3 region: CASSDLQRVLPYEQYF. The CDR3 DNA sequence: TGTGCCAGCAGTGACTTGCAACGGGTACTTCCCTACGAGCAGTACTTC.

This clonotype was recorded at least ten times. The J gene is TRBJ2-5, the V gene TRBV2; the D is unclear. Looked up from germline, CDR1 is SNHLY and CDR2 is FYNNEI. CDR3 size: 14 residues. V was trimmed by 6 bases and J by 1 base, leaving 12 bases between them. The CDR3 DNA follows: TGTGCCAGCAGCCTCTCGAGGACCCAAGAGACCCAGTACTTC. Protein sequence: CASSLSRTQETQYF.

This clonotype was observed a few times. V gene TRBV24-1 combines with J gene TRBJ2-6, with unresolved D. CDR1 KGHDR and CDR2 SFDVKD come from the germline V gene. CDR3 length: 13 amino acids. The V end was cut by 7 bases, the J end by 2 bases, with 5 bases between. CDR3: CATSQPGANVLTF. CDR3 bases: TGTGCCACCAGCCAACCTGGGGCCAACGTCCTGACTTTC.

In its sample, this clonotype was seen a few times. The rearrangement links TRBV27 to TRBJ2-5; no clear D gene. The CDR3 has 14 residues. Germline V gene lookup returns CDR1 MNHEY and CDR2 SMNVEV (reference sequence). The V end lost 8 bases, the J end lost 4 bases, and 17 bases lay between the germline ends. CDR3 bases: TGTGCCAGCCGTTCGGGCGACTTTGCAGAGACCCAGTACTTC. Translated: CASRSGDFAETQYF.

With regard to this clonotype: With a much larger clone just one base away, this may be a read error. V is TRBV7-9 and J is TRBJ2-7; D is unclear. This CDR3 is built from 13 residues. The germline gives CDR1 SEHNR, CDR2 FQNEAQ (reference sequence). CDR3: CTSSLGSAYEQYF. CDR3 nucleotide sequence: TGTACCAGCAGCTTAGGTTCCGCCTACGAGCAGTACTTC.

The chain has TRBV20-1 and TRBJ2-7, with TRBD2 identical over 14 bases. This CDR3 contains 14 residues. CDR1 is DFQATT, CDR2 SNEGSKA, per germline (reference sequence). With 7 bases clipped from V and 6 bases from J, the junction kept 8 bases outside the gene matches. For the CDR3, the DNA is TGCAGTGTCAGACGACTAGCGGGGGGGGTCGAGCAGTACTTC. The encoded protein is CSVRRLAGGVEQYF.

Regarding this clonotype: A much more abundant neighbour one base away suggests this may be a read error. This chain connects TRBV28 to TRBJ2-7; tentatively, D is TRBD2 (6 bases). Germline V gives CDR1 MDHEN, CDR2 SYDVKM. The CDR3 length is 15 residues. V lost 2 bases and J 6 bases, leaving 17 bases between the germline ends. CDR3 nucleotides: TGTGCCAGCAGTTTACTAGCGAGAGGCAAAACCGAGCAGTACTTC. This sequence encodes CASSLLARGKTEQYF.

The rearrangement links TRBV27 to TRBJ2-5, with D possibly being TRBD1 or TRBD2 (6 bases each). This CDR3 is 15 amino acids long. Germline CDR1 MNHEY, CDR2 SMNVEV (reference sequence). V lost 2 bases and J lost 4, with 14 bases in between. CDR3 region: CASSLLGGWGETQYF. CDR3 in DNA: TGTGCCAGCAGTTTACTGGGGGGCTGGGGAGAGACCCAGTACTTC.